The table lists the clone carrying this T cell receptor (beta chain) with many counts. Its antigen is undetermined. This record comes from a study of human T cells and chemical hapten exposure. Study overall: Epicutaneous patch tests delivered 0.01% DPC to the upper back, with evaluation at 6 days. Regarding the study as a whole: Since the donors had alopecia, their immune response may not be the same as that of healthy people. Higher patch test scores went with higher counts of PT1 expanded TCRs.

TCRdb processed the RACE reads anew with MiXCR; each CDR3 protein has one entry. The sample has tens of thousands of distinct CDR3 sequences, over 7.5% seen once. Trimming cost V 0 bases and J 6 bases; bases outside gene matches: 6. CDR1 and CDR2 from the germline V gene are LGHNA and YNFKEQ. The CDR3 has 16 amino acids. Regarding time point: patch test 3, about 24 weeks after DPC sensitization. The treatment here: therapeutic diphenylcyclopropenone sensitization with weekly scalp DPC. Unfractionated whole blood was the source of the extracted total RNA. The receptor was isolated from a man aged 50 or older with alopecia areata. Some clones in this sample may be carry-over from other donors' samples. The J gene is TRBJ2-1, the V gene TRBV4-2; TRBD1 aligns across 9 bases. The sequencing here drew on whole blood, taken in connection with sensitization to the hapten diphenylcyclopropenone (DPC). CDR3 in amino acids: CASSQDPRQGVNEQFF. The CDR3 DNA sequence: TGTGCCAGCAGCCAAGATCCGAGACAGGGGGTCAATGAGCAGTTCTTC.